This is a list of T cell receptor beta chains from one sample in a study of T cell repertoires in cytomegalovirus infection. TCRdb analysed the reads with MiXCR anew, one entry per CDR3 protein. The profile shows 300,000 to 400,000 distinct CDR3 sequences, about a sixth of them singletons. The material sequenced was PBMCs. Receptors originate from a human donor in good health (CMV status not recorded). Some clones in this sample may be carry-over from other donors' samples. CDR3s include the opening cysteine and the closing phenylalanine or tryptophan. Fields, in order: J gene, D gene, clone size, V gene, CDR3 DNA, CDR3 protein. A D gene is named only where the DNA matches it firmly. Not every row has a clone size; where given, it reads once, few, many or a size class.

>TRBJ2-5|TRBD2|few|TRBV6-6
TGTGCCAGCAGTTGGGCTAGCGGGGGGTTCCGGGAGACCCAGTACTTC
CASSWASGGFRETQYF
>TRBJ2-3|NA|NA|TRBV29-1
TGCAGCGCCCGGAGGAATGCGGGCCCTCGGGCAGATACGCAGTATTTT
CSARRNAGPRADTQYF
>TRBJ1-2|NA|few|TRBV12-3/TRBV12-4
TGTGCCAGCAGTTTCGGGCTGGGTATTGGCTACACCTTC
CASSFGLGIGYTF
>TRBJ1-5|NA|NA|TRBV19
TGTGCCAGTAGTATGTACGATAGCAATCAGCCCCAGCATTTT
CASSMYDSNQPQHF
>TRBJ2-5|NA|many|TRBV7-2
TGTGCCAGCAGCTTTGGTGGAGAGACCCAGTACTTC
CASSFGGETQYF
>TRBJ2-3|NA|few|TRBV7-2
TGTGCCAGCAGCTTAGCGCGATTCGGGGGAACAGATACGCAGTATTTT
CASSLARFGGTDTQYF
>TRBJ2-6|NA|NA|TRBV18
TGTGCCAGCTCACCACAGGTCTCTGGGGCCAACGTCCTGACTTTC
CASSPQVSGANVLTF
>TRBJ1-4|TRBD1|few|TRBV20-1
TGCAGTGCCTCGGACAGGGGGAATAGTGAAAAACTGTTTTTT
CSASDRGNSEKLFF
>TRBJ1-5|TRBD1|few|TRBV19
TGTGCCAGTACCAGGACAGGGGGGAGCAATCAGCCCCAGCATTTT
CASTRTGGSNQPQHF
>TRBJ2-3|TRBD2|many|TRBV7-2
TGTGCCAGCAGCCCACCCTCGGGACTAGCGGGGATTGGTACGCAGTATTTT
CASSPPSGLAGIGTQYF
>TRBJ2-7|TRBD2|NA|TRBV6-2/TRBV6-3
TGTGCCAGCAGTTACTCAGGACTAGCCGGCGAGCAGTACTTC
CASSYSGLAGEQYF
>TRBJ2-7|TRBD1|few|TRBV5-1
TGCGCCAGCAGCTTTGGGGACAGCGCCTACGAGCAGTACTTC
CASSFGDSAYEQYF
>TRBJ2-1|NA|few|TRBV5-1
TGCGCCAGCAGCCTGCCAGGGGGGCCGCTGGATGAGCAGTTCTTC
CASSLPGGPLDEQFF
>TRBJ1-1|NA|NA|TRBV7-9
TGTGCCAGCAGCCTAACGGACACTTGGGGCACTGAAGCTTTCTTT
CASSLTDTWGTEAFF
>TRBJ2-2|NA|many|TRBV10-3
TGTGCCATCAGTCCTTATCGGGAAGGGAGCACCGGGGAGCTGTTTTTT
CAISPYREGSTGELFF
>TRBJ1-2|TRBD1|many|TRBV7-8
TGTGCCAGCAGCTCAACTACAGGGGAGTGGAACTATGGCTACACCTTC
CASSSTTGEWNYGYTF
>TRBJ2-7|NA|many|TRBV7-2
TGTGCCAGCAGCTTAATGGGGTTCAACGAGCAGTACTTC
CASSLMGFNEQYF
>TRBJ2-1|NA|NA|TRBV12-3/TRBV12-4
TGTGCCACGCTATTGGGGGGTTACAATGAGCAGTTCTTC
CATLLGGYNEQFF
>TRBJ1-6|NA|few|TRBV7-2
TGTGCCAGCAGCCCGGCCTCGAGCTCCTATAATTCACCCCTCCACTTT
CASSPASSSYNSPLHF
>TRBJ1-1|NA|many|TRBV12-3/TRBV12-4
TGTGCCAGCAGTTTGCTCACGGGACTGCGGGGCAGCCGCGAAGCTTTCTTT
CASSLLTGLRGSREAFF
>TRBJ1-2|NA|NA|TRBV6-1
TGTGCCAGCAGCGTCGGTTTCAACTATGGCTACACCTTC
CASSVGFNYGYTF
>TRBJ2-3|NA|NA|TRBV7-8
TGTGCCAGCAGCTTTCCGAGACTAGCAGATACGCAGTATTTT
CASSFPRLADTQYF
>TRBJ2-1|NA|NA|TRBV20-1
TGCAGTGCTAGAGATCTTATAGCGTCCGAGGAGCAGTTCTTC
CSARDLIASEEQFF
>TRBJ1-4|NA|NA|TRBV28
TGTGCCAGCAGGGCCGGGAGCGCAAAACTGTTTTTT
CASRAGSAKLFF
>TRBJ1-6|NA|many|TRBV19
TGTGCCAGTAGTATAGTGGGGGGCAATTCACCCCTCCACTTT
CASSIVGGNSPLHF
>TRBJ1-1|NA|NA|TRBV20-1
TGCAGTGCTAGACTACAGGGAGGGGTGGCGGGAGCTTTCTTT
CSARLQGGVAGAFF
>TRBJ1-6|NA|many|TRBV2
TGTGCCAGCAGCCAAGACAGATTCAATTCACCCCTCCACTTT
CASSQDRFNSPLHF
>TRBJ2-5|NA|many|TRBV7-2
TGTGCCAGCAGCGTCACTAGGGGGGAGACCCAGTACTTC
CASSVTRGETQYF
>TRBJ1-3|TRBD1|few|TRBV19
TGTGCCAGTAGCAAAGCCGGGACAGGCTCTGGAAACACCATATATTTT
CASSKAGTGSGNTIYF
>TRBJ2-2|NA|NA|TRBV4-1
TGCGCCAGCAGCCAAGACCCCTTCATGGGGGGGGCTGCCGGGGAGCTGTTTTTT
CASSQDPFMGGAAGELFF
>TRBJ2-1|TRBD2|few|TRBV15
TGTGCCACCAGCAGAGATAGGGTAGCGGGGAGCAATGAGCAGTTCTTC
CATSRDRVAGSNEQFF
>TRBJ2-1|NA|NA|TRBV19
TGTGCCAGTAGTCCAGGGGACTACAATGAGCAGTTCTTC
CASSPGDYNEQFF
>TRBJ2-3|NA|few|TRBV5-1
TGCGCCAGCAGCGACCGAGGCTTCCCGAGTACCGGGGATACGCAGTATTTT
CASSDRGFPSTGDTQYF
>TRBJ2-5|NA|few|TRBV20-1
TGCAGTGCTAGTCCGGGGCTTCAAGAGACCCAGTACTTC
CSASPGLQETQYF
>TRBJ2-7|NA|NA|TRBV20-1
TGCAGTGCTACCGCCCCCGGGAAAGCGGGCTACGAGCAGTACTTC
CSATAPGKAGYEQYF
>TRBJ1-6|NA|few|TRBV20-1
TGCAGTACCGCGGGGCAGGCGAATTCACCCCTCCACTTT
CSTAGQANSPLHF
>TRBJ2-5|NA|many|TRBV6-5
TGTGCCAGCAGTTACCCGCGAGGGGGGGATAAAGAGACCCAGTACTTC
CASSYPRGGDKETQYF
>TRBJ1-5|TRBD1|few|TRBV7-6
TGTGCCAGCAGCCTTACAGGGGAAGGGCAGCCCCAGCATTTT
CASSLTGEGQPQHF
>TRBJ2-3|TRBD2|NA|TRBV5-1
TGCGCCAGCAGCCAGACTAGCAGCACAGATACGCAGTATTTT
CASSQTSSTDTQYF
>TRBJ2-1|NA|many|TRBV4-3
TGCGCCAGCAGCCACAGCACGGGGGATGAGCAGTTCTTC
CASSHSTGDEQFF
>TRBJ1-1|TRBD1|many|TRBV10-3
TGTGCCATCAGGGACAGGGACGACACTGAAGCTTTCTTT
CAIRDRDDTEAFF
>TRBJ1-2|NA|NA|TRBV12-3/TRBV12-4
TGTGCCAGCAGTTCAGGACACCCTCTCTATGGCTACACCTTC
CASSSGHPLYGYTF
>TRBJ2-7|TRBD1|NA|TRBV24-1
TGTGCCACCAGTGATCCGGGACAGGGGGCCTACGAGCAGTACTTC
CATSDPGQGAYEQYF
>TRBJ2-1|TRBD2|few|TRBV12-3/TRBV12-4
TGTGCCAGCAGTCGGTCTAGCCTCCAGCGGGGGCAGTTCTTC
CASSRSSLQRGQFF
>TRBJ2-2|TRBD1|many|TRBV2
TGTGCCAGCACCTGGACAGGGGGTAGCACCGGGGAGCTGTTTTTT
CASTWTGGSTGELFF
>TRBJ1-4|NA|NA|TRBV5-1
TGCGCCAGCAGCTTGGGGGCCGGATACGCAACTAATGAAAAACTGTTTTTT
CASSLGAGYATNEKLFF
>TRBJ1-5|NA|many|TRBV11-2
TGTGCCAGCAGCCCTTTCGACGGGCCGGATCAGCCCCAGCATTTT
CASSPFDGPDQPQHF
>TRBJ1-5|TRBD1|few|TRBV19
TGTGCCAGTAGTCGCGGGACAGCCTGGCAGCCCCAGCATTTT
CASSRGTAWQPQHF
>TRBJ2-1|TRBD2|many|TRBV7-2
TGTGCCAGCAGTCGACTACCGGGACTAGCGGGAGGTCCGAGCTCCTACAATGAGCAGTTCTTC
CASSRLPGLAGGPSSYNEQFF
>TRBJ2-1|NA|many|TRBV7-2
TGTGCCAGCAGCTTCCAAGCGGGCTCCTACAATGAGCAGTTCTTC
CASSFQAGSYNEQFF
>TRBJ1-6|NA|few|TRBV14
TGTGCCAGCAGCCAAGTCAGGAGAGGGCCTTCACCCCTCCACTTT
CASSQVRRGPSPLHF
>TRBJ1-2|NA|NA|TRBV19
TGTGCCCAAACCCCGAGAGGGCGTCGGAACTATGGCTACACCTTC
CAQTPRGRRNYGYTF